The entry below describes one T cell receptor beta chain. Its antigen is as yet unknown. Every TCR beta cDNA library bore unique molecular identifiers. MiXCR, applied by TCRdb to the PCR reads, yields one record per CDR3 protein. The sample holds 350,000 to 500,000 distinct CDR3 sequences, about 39% seen once. This entry is derived from a study of post-analysis software for immune sequencing data. Overall study context: Relapsing-remitting, secondary progressive and progressive-relapsing multiple sclerosis courses were included. Findings and caveats of the study: Five or six TRBV segments were significantly more frequent in patients than in controls. TRBV5-6, TRBV5-1 and TRBV20-1 were among these segments.

CDR3 length equals 14 residues. Germline CDR1 SGHTA, CDR2 FQGTGA. V shed 3 bases, J shed 5 bases, and the junction held 4 bases outside the gene matches. Sample: blood. The chain joins TRBV7-3 to TRBJ2-1, with 7 bases that match TRBD1. This TCR was sampled from a girl under 10 years old with multiple sclerosis. CDR3 region: CASSFRDSHNEQFF. The CDR3 DNA is TGTGCCAGCAGCTTCAGGGACAGCCACAATGAGCAGTTCTTC.